The 18 T cell receptor beta chains below were found in one sample sequenced in a study of Ad26.COV2.S vaccination and SARS-CoV-2 variants. The treatment here: about 20 received Ad26.COV2.S at low or high dose, single or two shots; roughly five received placebo; per-sample allocation not given. After the first vaccine or placebo injection, samples were drawn on day 63. The protocol was immunoSEQ multiplex PCR, while the TCRdb copy is restricted to in-frame clones and leaves out a portion. This repertoire shows about 350,000 clones, about 89% found once; its top ten account for approximately 5%. The sequenced sample was peripheral blood, obtained in a trial of Ad26.COV2.S vaccine versus placebo. These receptors originate from a person aged 18-65 years who received the Ad26.COV2.S COVID-19 vaccine or a placebo.

The V gene is TRBV29-1, the J gene TRBJ1-3; D uncertain. The CDR3 has 13 amino acids. Germline-derived CDR1 and CDR2 are SQVTM and ANQGSEA. V was trimmed by 3 bases and J by 0 bases, leaving 6 bases between them. The CDR3 spells CSVDEGSGNTIYF. The CDR3 DNA reads as TGCAGCGTTGATGAGGGCTCTGGAAACACCATATATTTT.

In regard to this clone: Distinct nucleotide sequences in the sample also encode this CDR3. The genes are TRBV9 and TRBJ2-5, with a possible D match to TRBD2 (7 bases). Germline V gene sequence: CDR1 SGDLS, CDR2 YYNGEE. The CDR3 is 16 amino acids. V was clipped by 2 bases and J by 2 bases, with 16 bases between them. The CDR3 is CASSVGGLAGQETQYF. The CDR3 region has the DNA TGTGCCAGCAGCGTCGGGGGGCTAGCTGGACAAGAGACCCAGTACTTC.

The chain links TRBV6-1 to TRBJ1-5; D remains ambiguous. Germline V gene lookup returns CDR1 MNHNS and CDR2 SASEGT. CDR3 length: 13 amino acids. V lost 1 base, J lost 7 bases, and 8 bases lay in between. As DNA, the CDR3 is TGTGCCAGCAGTGAAGGTAGGGAACAGCCCCAGCATTTT. This sequence encodes CASSEGREQPQHF.

V gene TRBV5-6 combines with J gene TRBJ2-7; TRBD2 matches at 10 bases. CDR3 length: 15 amino acids. Germline lookup yields CDR1 SGHDT and CDR2 YYEEEE. With 1 base clipped from V and 3 bases from J, the junction kept 4 bases outside the gene matches. For the CDR3, the DNA is TGTGCCAGCAGCTTGAGCCTAGCGGGAGTCTACGAGCAGTACTTC. It yields the protein CASSLSLAGVYEQYF.

V and J are TRBV6-2 or TRBV6-3 and TRBJ2-7; no clear D gene. With 5 bases removed from V and 4 bases from J, the gap between germline ends came to 6 bases. The CDR3 has 11 amino acids. Germline loops: CDR1 MNHEY, CDR2 SVGEGT. The CDR3 nucleotides read TGTGCCAGCAGTCGCTATTACGAGCAGTACTTC. Protein sequence: CASSRYYEQYF.

This clone was detected once. V is TRBV12-3 or TRBV12-4 and J is TRBJ1-1; 9 positions match TRBD1. This CDR3 region has 11 residues. J lost 11 bases, V lost 6 bases, and 4 bases had no gene match. The CDR3 here is CASSRQGEAFF. The CDR3 DNA sequence: TGTGCCAGCAGCCGACAGGGGGAGGCTTTCTTT.

The chain couples TRBV4-1 to TRBJ1-2; 8 positions agree with TRBD1. V gave up 1 base and J gave up 6 bases; unmatched junction bases: 10. This CDR3 has 16 amino acids. The germline V gene encodes CDR1 MGHRA and CDR2 YSYEKL. The CDR3 bases are TGCGCCAGCAGCCAAGCCCAACGGACAGGGTTGGATGGCTACACCTTC. This gives the protein CASSQAQRTGLDGYTF.

The chain is built from TRBV14 and TRBJ1-1; 7 bases map to TRBD1. The V gene end was trimmed by 0 bases and the J gene end by 4 bases; junction bases not matched to a gene: 5. Germline values: CDR1 SGHDN, CDR2 FVKESK. The CDR3 covers 15 residues. Here the CDR3 DNA reads TGTGCCAGCAGCCAAGAGCCGGGACAGTTCACTGAAGCTTTCTTT. It encodes CASSQEPGQFTEAFF.

The chain is built from TRBV27 and TRBJ1-2; D is ambiguous. Germline V gene data show CDR1 as MNHEY and CDR2 as SMNVEV (reference sequence). The CDR3 has 13 amino acids. Trimming took 4 bases from V and 5 from J, leaving 11 bases between them. In nucleotides, the CDR3 is TGTGCCAGCAGTTCTTCCCTCAGATATGGCTACACCTTC. Translated: CASSSSLRYGYTF.

This sequence joins TRBV10-2 and TRBJ2-7, with TRBD1 matching over 8 bases. CDR3 size: 16 residues. J gave up 12 bases and V 6 bases, and 22 bases lay outside the gene matches. Germline CDR1 and CDR2: WSHSY and SAAADI. This CDR3 is CASSLSGQGTPSGGYF. CDR3 DNA: TGCGCCAGCAGCTTGTCCGGACAGGGAACCCCCAGTGGTGGGTACTTC.

Here the CDR3 reads CASGPKRTGAPRRGYTF. In nucleotides, the CDR3 is TGTGCTAGTGGTCCAAAAAGGACAGGAGCCCCGCGCCGGGGCTACACCTTC. The chain links TRBV12-5 to TRBJ1-2; 7 bases agree with TRBD1. This CDR3 is built from 17 residues. CDR1 and CDR2 from the germline V gene are LGHNT and FRNRAP. The trim removed 5 bases at V and 8 bases at J, leaving 20 bases unmatched.

The gene calls are TRBV19 and TRBJ1-1; a weak D match, TRBD1 (6 bases). The CDR3 is 14 amino acids. The V end lost 3 bases, the J end lost 3 bases, and 11 bases lay between the germline ends. Germline assignment: CDR1 LNHDA and CDR2 SQIVND (reference sequence). CDR3 in DNA: TGTGCCAGTAGTATGGGCAGGGGATACACTGAAGCTTTCTTT. It is translated as CASSMGRGYTEAFF. Full variable domain (remainder filled in from reference TRBV19 and TRBJ1-1): DGGITQSPKYLFRKEGQNVTLSCEQNLNHDAMYWYRQDPGQGLRLIYYSQIVNDFQKGDIAEGYSVSREKKESFPLTVTSAQKNPTAFYLCASSMGRGYTEAFFGQGTRLTVV.

The rearrangement joins TRBV3-1 (or the pseudogene TRBV3-2) to TRBJ2-3, with TRBD2 matching over 9 bases. The CDR3 loop spans 16 amino acids. The V gene's germline CDR1 is LGHDT and CDR2 YNNKEL (reference sequence). The V segment lost 4 bases and the J segment 6 bases; nucleotides outside the gene matches: 11. The CDR3 loop reads CASSPRAAGGPDTQYF. CDR3 in DNA: TGTGCCAGCAGCCCCCGAGCAGCGGGGGGACCGGATACGCAGTATTTT.

CDR3 bases: TGCGCCAGCAGCCTACGGGAGGGGTCCCATAACCTAGATTCACCCCTCCACTTT. Its protein product is CASSLREGSHNLDSPLHF. The chain recombines TRBV5-1 with TRBJ1-6; maybe TRBD1 (5 bases). CDR1 SGHRS and CDR2 YFSETQ come from the germline V gene. The CDR3 is made up of 18 amino acids. The germline V and J ends were trimmed by 4 bases and 8 bases, with 25 bases remaining between them.

The chain is built from TRBV7-8 and TRBJ2-5, with TRBD2 identical over 16 bases. The V gene's germline CDR1 is SGHVS and CDR2 FQNEAQ. The CDR3 spans 16 residues. J lost 5 bases, V lost 10 bases, and 10 bases had no gene match. The CDR3 spells CATTPGTSGGAETQYF. In nucleotides, the CDR3 is TGTGCCACCACCCCGGGGACTAGCGGGGGGGCTGAGACCCAGTACTTC. The complete variable domain, with remaining parts taken from reference TRBV7-8 and TRBJ2-5, reads GAGVSQSPRYKVAKRGQDVALRCDPISGHVSLFWYQQALGQGPEFLTYFQNEAQLDKSGLPSDRFFAERPEGSVSTLKIQRTQQEDSAVYLCATTPGTSGGAETQYFGPGTRLLVL.

The chain carries TRBV3-1 (or the pseudogene TRBV3-2) and TRBJ2-1; 7 bases fit TRBD1. In germline, CDR1 is LGHDT, CDR2 YNNKEL (reference sequence). Germline trimming cut 4 bases from V and 8 bases from J; bases unmatched to any gene: 11. CDR3 length: 15 amino acids. Here the CDR3 reads CASSLQGQAGDEQFF. CDR3 in DNA: TGTGCCAGCAGCCTACAAGGACAGGCGGGTGATGAGCAGTTCTTC.

V and J are TRBV19 and TRBJ1-5, with a possible D match to TRBD1 (6 bases). Trimming cost V 1 base and J 1 base, with 11 bases left between them. This CDR3 has 16 residues. Germline V gene data show CDR1 as LNHDA and CDR2 as SQIVND (reference sequence). DNA for the CDR3: TGTGCCAGTAGTATAGCAGGGGACACAAGCAATCAGCCCCAGCATTTT. This translates into CASSIAGDTSNQPQHF.

This chain uses TRBV6-5 with TRBJ2-1; 12 nucleotides align to TRBD1. The CDR3 length is 12 residues. The V gene's germline CDR1 is MNHEY and CDR2 SVGAGI. V lost 8 bases and J lost 8; bases outside the gene matches: 1. The CDR3 loop is CASGTGGHEQFF. CDR3 in DNA: TGTGCCAGCGGGACAGGGGGCCATGAGCAGTTCTTC.